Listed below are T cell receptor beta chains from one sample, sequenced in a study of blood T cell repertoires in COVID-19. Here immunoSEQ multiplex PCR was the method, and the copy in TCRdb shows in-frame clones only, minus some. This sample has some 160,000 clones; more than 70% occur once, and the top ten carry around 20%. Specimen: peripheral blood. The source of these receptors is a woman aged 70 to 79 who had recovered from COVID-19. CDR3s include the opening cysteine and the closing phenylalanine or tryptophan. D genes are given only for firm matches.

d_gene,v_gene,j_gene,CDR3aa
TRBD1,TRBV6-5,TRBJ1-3,CASGGQGVYGNTIYF
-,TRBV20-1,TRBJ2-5,CSGSQETQYF
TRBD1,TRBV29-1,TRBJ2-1,CSAEDRALYNEQFF
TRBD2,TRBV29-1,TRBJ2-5,CSVEGGRTHQETQYF
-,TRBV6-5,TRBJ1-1,CASSRGGPTEAFF
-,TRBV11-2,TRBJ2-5,CASGEADRGTQYF
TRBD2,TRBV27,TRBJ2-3,CASSPASGRGTDTQYF
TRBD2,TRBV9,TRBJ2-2,CASSVGRGTNTGELFF
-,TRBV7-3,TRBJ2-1,CASSLTGDEQFF
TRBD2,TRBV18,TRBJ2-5,CASSPPGGVQETQYF
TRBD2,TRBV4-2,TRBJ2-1,CASSQEAARTSVVF
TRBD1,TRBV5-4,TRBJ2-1,CASSPPGGGNEQFF
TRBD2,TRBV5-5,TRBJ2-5,CASSSAGGGLGETQYF